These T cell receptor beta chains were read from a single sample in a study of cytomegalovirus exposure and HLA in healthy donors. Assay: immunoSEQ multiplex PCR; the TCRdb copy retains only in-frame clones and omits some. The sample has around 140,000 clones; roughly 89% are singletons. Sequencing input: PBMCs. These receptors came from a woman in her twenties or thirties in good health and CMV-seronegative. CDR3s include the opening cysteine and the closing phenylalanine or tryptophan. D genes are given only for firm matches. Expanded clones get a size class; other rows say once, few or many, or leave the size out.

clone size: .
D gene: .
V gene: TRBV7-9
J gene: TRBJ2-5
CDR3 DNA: TGTGCCAGCAGCTCGCAAGAGACCCAGTACTTC
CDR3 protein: CASSSQETQYF

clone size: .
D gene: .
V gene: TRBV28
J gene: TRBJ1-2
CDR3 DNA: TGTGCCAGCAGTTATCCGGCGGGGGGGCTGGGCTACACCTTC
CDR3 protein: CASSYPAGGLGYTF

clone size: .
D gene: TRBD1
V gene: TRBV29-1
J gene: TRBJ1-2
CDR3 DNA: TGCAGCGTCCCGGACAGGGGTCCCACCAACTATGGCTACACCTTC
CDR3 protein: CSVPDRGPTNYGYTF

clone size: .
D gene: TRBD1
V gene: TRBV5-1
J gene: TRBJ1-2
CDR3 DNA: TGCGCCAGCAGCGACCCAGGGGGTAACTATGGCTACACCTTC
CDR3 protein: CASSDPGGNYGYTF

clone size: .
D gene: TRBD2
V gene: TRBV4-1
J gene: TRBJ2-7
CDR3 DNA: TGCGCCAGCAGCCTTGCTAGCGGATCCCCCTACGAGCAGTACTTC
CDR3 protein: CASSLASGSPYEQYF

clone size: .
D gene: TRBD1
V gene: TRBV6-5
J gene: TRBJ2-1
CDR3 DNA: TGTGCCAGCAGGAGGGGACAGGGGATGAATGAGCAGTTCTTC
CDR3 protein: CASRRGQGMNEQFF

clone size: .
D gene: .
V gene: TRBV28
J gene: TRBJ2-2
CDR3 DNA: TGTGCCAGCCGACTAACGGTCCCCACCGGGGAGCTGTTTTTT
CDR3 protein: CASRLTVPTGELFF

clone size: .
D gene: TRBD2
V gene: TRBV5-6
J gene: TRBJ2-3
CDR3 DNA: TGTGCCAGCAGCGTGGGCGGGGGACCCGGGGGAGATACGCAGTATTTT
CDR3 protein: CASSVGGGPGGDTQYF

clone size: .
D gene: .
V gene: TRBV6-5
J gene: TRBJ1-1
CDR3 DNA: TGTGCCAGCAGTCCGACAGAATTGAACACTGAAGCTTTCTTT
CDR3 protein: CASSPTELNTEAFF

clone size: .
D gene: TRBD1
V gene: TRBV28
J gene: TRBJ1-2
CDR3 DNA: TGTGCCAGCACCCCAGGACAGGCCAGGTCGGGTGGCTACACCTTC
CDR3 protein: CASTPGQARSGGYTF

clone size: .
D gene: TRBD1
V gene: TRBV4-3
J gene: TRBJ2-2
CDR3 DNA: TGCGCCAGCAGCCCCCAAAGGGGACAGGTAACCGGGGAGCTGTTTTTT
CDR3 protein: CASSPQRGQVTGELFF

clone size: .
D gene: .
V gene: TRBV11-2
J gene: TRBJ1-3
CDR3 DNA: TGTGCCAGCAGCTTAGGCGGGCACAACTCTGGAAACACCATATATTTT
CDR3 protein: CASSLGGHNSGNTIYF

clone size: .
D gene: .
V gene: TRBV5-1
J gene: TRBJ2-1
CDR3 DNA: TGCGCCAGCAGCCCCCAGCTAGCGAGCTCCTACAATGAGCAGTTCTTC
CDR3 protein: CASSPQLASSYNEQFF

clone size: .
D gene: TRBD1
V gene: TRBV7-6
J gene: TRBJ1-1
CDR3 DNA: TGTGCCAGCAGCTCCGGGCACAGGGGGCAAGGCGCTGAAGCTTTCTTT
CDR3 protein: CASSSGHRGQGAEAFF

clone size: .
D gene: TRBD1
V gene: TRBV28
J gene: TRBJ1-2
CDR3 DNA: TGTGCCAGCAGTTTTGGGGACAGGGCGGTCTCCTATGGCTACACCTTC
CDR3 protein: CASSFGDRAVSYGYTF

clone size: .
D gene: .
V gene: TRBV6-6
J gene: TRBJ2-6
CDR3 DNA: TGTGCCAGCAGTTACCGTCCTAGCACTGGGGCCAACGTCCTGACTTTC
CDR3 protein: CASSYRPSTGANVLTF

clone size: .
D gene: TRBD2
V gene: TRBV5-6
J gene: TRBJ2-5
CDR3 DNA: TGTGCCAGCAGCGCAAGACTAGCGGGAGAGACCCAGTACTTC
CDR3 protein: CASSARLAGETQYF

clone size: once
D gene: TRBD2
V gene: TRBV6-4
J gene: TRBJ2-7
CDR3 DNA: TGTGCCAGCAGTGTCCAAGCGGGGGGGCCCTACGAGCAGTACTTC
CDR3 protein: CASSVQAGGPYEQYF

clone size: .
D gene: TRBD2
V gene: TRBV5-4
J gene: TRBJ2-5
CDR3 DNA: TGTGCCAGCAGCTTGGAAAGGACTAGCGGGGGGGCAGAGACCCAGTACTTC
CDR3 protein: CASSLERTSGGAETQYF

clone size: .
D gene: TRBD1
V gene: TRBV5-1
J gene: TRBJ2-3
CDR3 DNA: TGCGCCAGCAGCAAAGACGAACCGGGACAGAGGACAGATACGCAGTATTTT
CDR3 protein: CASSKDEPGQRTDTQYF

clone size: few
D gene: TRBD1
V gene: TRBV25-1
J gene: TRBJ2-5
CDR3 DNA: TGTGCCAGCAGTGACCCGGACAGGGGCCAAGAGACCCAGTACTTC
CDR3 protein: CASSDPDRGQETQYF

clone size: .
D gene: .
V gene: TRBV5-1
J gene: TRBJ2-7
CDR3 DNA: TGCGCCAGCAGCGCCGACTCCGAGCAGTACTTC
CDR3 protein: CASSADSEQYF

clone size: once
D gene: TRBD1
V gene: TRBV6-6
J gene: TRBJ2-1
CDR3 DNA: TGTGCCAGCAGTCGCCTAACCGGGACAGTGGGGCATGAGCAGTTCTTC
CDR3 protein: CASSRLTGTVGHEQFF

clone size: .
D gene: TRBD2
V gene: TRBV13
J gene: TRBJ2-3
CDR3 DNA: TGTGCCAGCAGCTGGGCGGGGGGAGGCACAGATACGCAGTATTTT
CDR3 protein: CASSWAGGGTDTQYF

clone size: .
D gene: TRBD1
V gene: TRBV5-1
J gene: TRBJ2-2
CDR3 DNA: TGCGCCAGCAGCCGTAACAGGGGCCGAAACACCGGGGAGCTGTTTTTT
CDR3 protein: CASSRNRGRNTGELFF

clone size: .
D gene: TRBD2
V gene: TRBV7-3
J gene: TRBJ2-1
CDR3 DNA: TGTGCCAGCAGCCGAGTTGGCGTTAGCGGGATTTTGTCCAATGAGCAGTTCTTC
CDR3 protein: CASSRVGVSGILSNEQFF

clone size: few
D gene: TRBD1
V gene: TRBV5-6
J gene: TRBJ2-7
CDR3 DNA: TGTGCCAGCAGCCTCGCCGGGACAGGGAGCTTTCACGAGCAGTACTTC
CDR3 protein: CASSLAGTGSFHEQYF

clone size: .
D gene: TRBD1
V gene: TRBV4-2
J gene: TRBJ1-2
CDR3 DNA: TGTGCCAGCAGCCAAGGACAGGGGTACTATGGCTACACCTTC
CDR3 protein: CASSQGQGYYGYTF

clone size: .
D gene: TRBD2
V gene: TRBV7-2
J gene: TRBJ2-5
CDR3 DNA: TGTGCCAGCAGCTTATGGCGGGGGGGCGCAGAGACCCAGTACTTC
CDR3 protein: CASSLWRGGAETQYF

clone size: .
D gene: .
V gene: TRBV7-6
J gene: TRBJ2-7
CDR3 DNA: TGTGCCAGCAGCCCTAACCGGGACGAGCAGTACTTC
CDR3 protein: CASSPNRDEQYF

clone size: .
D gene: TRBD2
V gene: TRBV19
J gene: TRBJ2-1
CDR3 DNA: TGTGCCAGTGCTCGGGGGGGAGCGGGAGTTTACAATGAGCAGTTCTTC
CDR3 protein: CASARGGAGVYNEQFF

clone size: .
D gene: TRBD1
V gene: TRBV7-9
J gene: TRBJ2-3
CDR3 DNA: TGTTCCAGCAGCTTAGTTGGGACAGCAGATACGCAGTATTTT
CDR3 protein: CSSSLVGTADTQYF

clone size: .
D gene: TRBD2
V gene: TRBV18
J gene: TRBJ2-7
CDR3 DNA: TGTGCCAGCTCAGCCGGGACTAGCGGGAGGCTCTCCTACGAGCAGTACTTC
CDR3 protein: CASSAGTSGRLSYEQYF

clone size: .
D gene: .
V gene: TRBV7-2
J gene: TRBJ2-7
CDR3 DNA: TGTGCCAGCAGTCGAGCTAGGAGCGACCCGACGGTGGCTCTCTACGAGCAGTACTTC
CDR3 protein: CASSRARSDPTVALYEQYF

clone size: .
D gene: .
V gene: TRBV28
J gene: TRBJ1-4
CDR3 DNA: TGTGCCAGCAGTTTCTCGGGACAAATTAATGAAAAACTGTTTTTT
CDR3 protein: CASSFSGQINEKLFF

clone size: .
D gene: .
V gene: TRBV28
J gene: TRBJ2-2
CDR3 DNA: TGTGCCAGCAGTGAGGGCGGGGAGCTGTTTTTT
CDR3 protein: CASSEGGELFF

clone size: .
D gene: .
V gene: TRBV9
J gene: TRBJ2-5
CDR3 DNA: TGTGCCAGCAGCGGACGACTCTTCTTACAAGAGACCCAGTACTTC
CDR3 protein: CASSGRLFLQETQYF

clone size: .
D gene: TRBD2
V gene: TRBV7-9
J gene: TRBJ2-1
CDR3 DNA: TGTGCCAGCAGCCTGGCGTCTAGCGGGGGCCCCCCCGGAAATGAGCAGTTCTTC
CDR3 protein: CASSLASSGGPPGNEQFF

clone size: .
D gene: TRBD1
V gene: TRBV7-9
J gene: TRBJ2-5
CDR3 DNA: TGTGCCAGCAGCTCCCCGGGACAGGAGCAGTACTTC
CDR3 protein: CASSSPGQEQYF

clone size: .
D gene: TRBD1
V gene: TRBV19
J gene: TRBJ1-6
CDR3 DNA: TGTGCCAGTAGTATGGACAGGGGAATTGATTCACCCCTCCACTTT
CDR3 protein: CASSMDRGIDSPLHF

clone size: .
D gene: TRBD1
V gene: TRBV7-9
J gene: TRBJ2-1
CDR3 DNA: TGTGCCAGCAGGCCCGGGACAGGGCTGTACAATGAGCAGTTCTTC
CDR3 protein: CASRPGTGLYNEQFF

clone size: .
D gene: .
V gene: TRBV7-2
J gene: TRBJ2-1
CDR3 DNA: TGTGCCAGCAGCTTAGCGGAGTACAATGAGCAGTTCTTC
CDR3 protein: CASSLAEYNEQFF

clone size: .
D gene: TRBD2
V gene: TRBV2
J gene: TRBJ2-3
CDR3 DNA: TGTGCCAGCGGTCTAGCGGCCCCCACAGATACGCAGTATTTT
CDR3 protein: CASGLAAPTDTQYF

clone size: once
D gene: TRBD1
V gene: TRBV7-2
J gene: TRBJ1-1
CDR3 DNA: TGTGCCAGCAGCTTTACGACAGGGGGCACTGAAGCTTTCTTT
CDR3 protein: CASSFTTGGTEAFF

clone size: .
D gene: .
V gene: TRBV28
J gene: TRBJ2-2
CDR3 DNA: TGTGCCAGCAGTTCGTCGACAGGGGCGGGGGGGACGACCGGGGAGCTGTTTTTT
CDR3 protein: CASSSSTGAGGTTGELFF

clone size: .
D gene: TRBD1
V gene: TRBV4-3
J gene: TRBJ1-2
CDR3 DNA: TGCGCCAGCAGCCAATCTGGACAGGGGATACCCTACACCTTC
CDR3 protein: CASSQSGQGIPYTF

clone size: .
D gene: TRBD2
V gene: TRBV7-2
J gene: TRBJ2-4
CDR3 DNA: TGTGCCAGCAGCCCGGGTGCGGGAGAAAACATTCAGTACTTC
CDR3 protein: CASSPGAGENIQYF

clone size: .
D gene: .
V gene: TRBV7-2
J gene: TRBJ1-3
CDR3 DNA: TGTGCCAGCAGCTTAGACAGTTTCTCTGGAAACACCATATATTTT
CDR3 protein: CASSLDSFSGNTIYF

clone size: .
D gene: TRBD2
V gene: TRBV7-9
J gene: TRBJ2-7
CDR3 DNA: TGTGCCAGCAGCTTAGGGGCGGGGGGTTCCACGGGGGAGCAGTACTTC
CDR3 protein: CASSLGAGGSTGEQYF

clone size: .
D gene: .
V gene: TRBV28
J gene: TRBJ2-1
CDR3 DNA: TGTGCCAGCACTGGGGGCGGGTACCGCAATGAGCAGTTCTTC
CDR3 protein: CASTGGGYRNEQFF

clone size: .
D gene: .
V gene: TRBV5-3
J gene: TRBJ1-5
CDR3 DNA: TGTGCCAGATTCTCATCCGAGAGCAATCAGCCCCAGCATTTT
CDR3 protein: CARFSSESNQPQHF

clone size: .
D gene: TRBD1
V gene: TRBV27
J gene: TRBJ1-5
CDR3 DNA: TGTGCCAGCAGTTTATCGTGGACAGGGGTTGGGCAGCCCCAGCATTTT
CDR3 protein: CASSLSWTGVGQPQHF

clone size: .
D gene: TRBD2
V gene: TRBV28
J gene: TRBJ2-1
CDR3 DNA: TGTGCCAGCAGCAGCGCTAGCGGGGGGTACAATGAGCAGTTCTTC
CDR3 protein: CASSSASGGYNEQFF

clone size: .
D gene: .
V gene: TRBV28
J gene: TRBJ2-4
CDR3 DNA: TGTGCCAGCAGCTTCTCATCCAGGGAAGACATTCAGTACTTC
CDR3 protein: CASSFSSREDIQYF

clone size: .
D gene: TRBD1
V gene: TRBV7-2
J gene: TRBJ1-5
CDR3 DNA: TGTGCCAGCAGCTTCCAGGGGGCTAGCAATCAGCCCCAGCATTTT
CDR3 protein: CASSFQGASNQPQHF

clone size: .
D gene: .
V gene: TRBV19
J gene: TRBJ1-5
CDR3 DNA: TGTGCCAGTAGTATTTCCAGGTATGAACAGCCCCAGCATTTT
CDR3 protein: CASSISRYEQPQHF

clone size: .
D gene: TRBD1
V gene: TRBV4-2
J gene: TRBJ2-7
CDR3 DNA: TGTGCCAGCACCCAGACGACAGGGGGCGGAATCTACGAGCAGTACTTC
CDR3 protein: CASTQTTGGGIYEQYF

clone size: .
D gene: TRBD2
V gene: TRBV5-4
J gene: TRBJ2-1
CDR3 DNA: TGTGCCAGCAGCTTGGGTGGCGGGGGGATCAATGAGCAGTTCTTC
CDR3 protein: CASSLGGGGINEQFF